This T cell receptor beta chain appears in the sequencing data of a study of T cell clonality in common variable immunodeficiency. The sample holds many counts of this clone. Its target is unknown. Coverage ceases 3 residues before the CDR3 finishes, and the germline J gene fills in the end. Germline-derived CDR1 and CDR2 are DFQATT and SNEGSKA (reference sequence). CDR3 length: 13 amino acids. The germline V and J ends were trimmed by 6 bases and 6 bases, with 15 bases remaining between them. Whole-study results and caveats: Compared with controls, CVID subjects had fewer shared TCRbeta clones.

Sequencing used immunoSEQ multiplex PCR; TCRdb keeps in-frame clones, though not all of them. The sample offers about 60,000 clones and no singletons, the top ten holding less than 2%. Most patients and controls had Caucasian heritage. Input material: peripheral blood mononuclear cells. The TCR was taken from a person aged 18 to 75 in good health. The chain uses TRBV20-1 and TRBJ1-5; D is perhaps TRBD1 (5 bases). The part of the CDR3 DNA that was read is TGCAGTGCCCTCCAGGACAATGGTCAGCCC. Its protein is CSALQDNGQP. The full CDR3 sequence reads CSALQDNGQPQHF.